This T cell receptor (beta chain) was obtained from a study of brain T cells in children with intractable seizures. Study-wide results and limits: HCMV serostatus was not known, and viral specificity came from CDR3 similarity only. Absence of clones before surgery may stem from lower sequencing depth.

Germline loops: CDR1 SGHAT, CDR2 FQNNGV. The CDR3 has 12 amino acids. V lost 2 bases to trimming and J lost 6 bases, with 8 bases between them. Sequencing was limited to surgery cases with top T cell transcript signatures in brain tissue. In regard to this clone: Its antigen is undetermined.

The table came from immunoSEQ multiplex PCR; TCRdb's copy has only in-frame clones and leaves some out. The sample lists 110,000 or so clones, approximately 94% occurring once. This sample comprised peripheral blood, obtained at surgery. The clonotype originates from a boy under two years old with hemimegalencephaly and intractable seizures. The rearrangement uses TRBV11-2 and TRBJ2-7, with no clear D. CDR3: CASSLQWGEQYF. The CDR3 DNA is TGTGCCAGCAGCTTACAGTGGGGCGAGCAGTACTTC. Full variable domain (missing parts from reference TRBV11-2 and TRBJ2-7): EAGVAQSPRYKIIEKRQSVAFWCNPISGHATLYWYQQILGQGPKLLIQFQNNGVVDDSQLPKDRFSAERLKGVDSTLKIQPAKLEDSAVYLCASSLQWGEQYFGPGTRLTVT.